The source of this TCR beta chain is a study of PD-1 blockade in classical Hodgkin lymphoma. This clone was counted a single time. Its antigen is as yet unknown. Generated by immunoSEQ multiplex PCR, the TCRdb table keeps only in-frame clones and is missing some. Of 22,000 or so clones in the sample, about 82% were seen once. J gave up 5 bases and V 5 bases, and 7 bases lay outside the gene matches. Germline-derived CDR1 and CDR2 are ENHRY and SYGVKD. The CDR3 covers 14 residues. In every patient, relapse followed autologous stem cell transplantation, while exposure to brentuximab vedotin differed. The patients, who had relapsed/refractory classical Hodgkin lymphoma, achieved best responses of complete response, partial response or progressive disease. Study-wide results and limits: Reasons behind the repertoire differences stay unclear, perhaps disease activity or earlier therapy.

This clonotype was obtained from a human donor with classical Hodgkin lymphoma. Sequences were derived from peripheral blood mononuclear cells (PBMCs), sampled before the second cycle of nivolumab. This chain links TRBV10-3 with TRBJ2-7, with 9 positions matching TRBD1. The CDR3 coding sequence is TGTGCCATCAGTTCCGGGACAGGGTTTGACGAGCAGTACGTC. It yields the protein CAISSGTGFDEQYV.